One and the same sample provided the 6 T cell receptor beta chains below, sequenced in a study of T cell changes during pregnancy in multiple sclerosis. Libraries were prepared by immunoSEQ multiplex PCR; TCRdb keeps only in-frame clonotypes and omits some of them. The sample consists of tens of thousands of clones, 90% to 95% of them appearing once. The material sequenced was peripheral blood, taken in the third trimester of pregnancy. Receptors originate from a female donor with multiple sclerosis, enrolled in a pregnancy study.

In this sample, this clone turned up once. V gene TRBV6-5 combines with J gene TRBJ2-7, with 7 bases aligning to TRBD2. Germline CDR1 reads MNHEY; CDR2 reads SVGAGI. CDR3 length equals 13 residues. Germline trimming cut 2 bases from V and 3 bases from J; bases unmatched to any gene: 1. Written as DNA, the CDR3 is TGTGCCAGCAGTTACGGGGGGGACTACGAGCAGTACTTC. It translates to CASSYGGDYEQYF.

V gene TRBV6-5 combines with J gene TRBJ1-1; TRBD1 is a possible D gene (5 bases). CDR1 is MNHEY and CDR2 is SVGAGI in the germline V gene. Trimming shortened V by 7 bases and J by 3 bases, and 15 bases separated the two germline ends. The CDR3 is 14 amino acids. In DNA, the CDR3 is TGTGCCAGCAATCCCCTTGGCAGGGACACTGAAGCTTTCTTT. Its protein product is CASNPLGRDTEAFF.

The gene calls are TRBV11-2 and TRBJ2-2; the D gene is possibly TRBD2 (6 bases). Trimming removed 3 bases at V and 1 base at J, with 18 bases between. This CDR3 has 18 amino acids. Germline CDR1 is SGHAT and CDR2 is FQNNGV. The CDR3 DNA reads as TGTGCCAGCAGCTTTCTCCCCGGGGGAGCGGGGAACACCGGGGAGCTGTTTTTT. Protein sequence: CASSFLPGGAGNTGELFF.

CDR3 protein: CASSETTDSYNEQFF. The CDR3, as DNA: TGTGCCAGCAGTGAGACCACAGATTCCTACAATGAGCAGTTCTTC. The rearrangement joins TRBV6-1 to TRBJ2-1; D unclear. V was pared by 3 bases and J by 1 base, with 10 bases between. This CDR3 region has 15 residues. The germline gives CDR1 MNHNS, CDR2 SASEGT.

The chain is built from TRBV10-1 and TRBJ1-1; D remains unclear. V lost 6 bases to trimming and J lost 10 bases, with 18 bases between them. The CDR3 spans 13 residues. Germline CDR1 WNHNN, CDR2 SYGVQD (reference sequence). The CDR3 loop is CASRDPGSVGAFF. As DNA, the CDR3 is TGCGCCAGCAGAGACCCCGGGAGCGTGGGAGCTTTCTTT.

V is TRBV7-9 and J is TRBJ1-1; 8 bases match TRBD1. The CDR3 is 14 amino acids. Germline-derived CDR1 and CDR2 are SEHNR and FQNEAQ (reference sequence). The junction had 5 bases not matched to a gene; V was cut back by 3 bases and J by 5 bases. As DNA, the CDR3 is TGTGCCAGCAGCTTGACAGGGGTGGGAACTGAAGCTTTCTTT. Encoded protein: CASSLTGVGTEAFF.